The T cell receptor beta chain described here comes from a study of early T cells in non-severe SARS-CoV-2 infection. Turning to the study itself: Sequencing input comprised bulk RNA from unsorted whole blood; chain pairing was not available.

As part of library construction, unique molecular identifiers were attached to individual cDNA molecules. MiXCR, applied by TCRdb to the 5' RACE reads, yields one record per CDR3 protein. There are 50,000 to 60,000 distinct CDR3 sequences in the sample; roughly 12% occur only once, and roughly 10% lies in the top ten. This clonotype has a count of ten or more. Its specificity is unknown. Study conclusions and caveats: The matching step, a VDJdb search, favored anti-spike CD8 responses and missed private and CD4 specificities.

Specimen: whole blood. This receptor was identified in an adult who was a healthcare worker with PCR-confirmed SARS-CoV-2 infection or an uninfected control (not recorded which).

In nucleotides, the CDR3 is TGTGCCAGCAGCCCCATGGCGGGAGGCTCCGGGGAGCTGTTTTTT. This sequence encodes CASSPMAGGSGELFF. The chain links TRBV6-1 to TRBJ2-2, with 8 nucleotides matching TRBD2. The germline V gene has CDR1 MNHNS and CDR2 SASEGT. J was trimmed by 6 bases and V by 6 bases; bases with no gene match: 9. CDR3 length: 15 amino acids.